Listed below are T cell receptor beta chains from one sample, sequenced in a study of T cells in Graves' hyperthyroidism and ophthalmopathy. MiXCR, applied by TCRdb to the multiplex PCR reads, yields one record per CDR3 protein. This sample yields about 380,000 distinct CDR3 sequences, of which roughly 15% are seen a single time; 15% to 20% belongs to the top ten. The material sequenced was blood. These TCRs come from a woman in her twenties or thirties with Graves' ophthalmopathy. The CDR3 runs from the conserved cysteine through the conserved F or W. Each record gives: D gene, clone size, V gene, J gene, CDR3 protein, CDR3 DNA. A D gene is named only where the DNA matches it firmly. Rows may omit the clone size; those that give it use once, few, many or a size class.

d_gene: -
abundance: -
v_gene: TRBV14
j_gene: TRBJ2-2
CDR3aa: CASSQDHRLTNTGELFF
CDR3nt: TGTGCCAGCAGCCAAGATCACAGACTTACTAACACCGGGGAGCTGTTTTTT

d_gene: TRBD1
abundance: many
v_gene: TRBV12-3/TRBV12-4
j_gene: TRBJ2-5
CDR3aa: CASRHGTGGAGSLETQYF
CDR3nt: TGTGCCAGCAGGCACGGGACAGGGGGCGCCGGATCGTTGGAGACCCAGTACTTC

d_gene: -
abundance: -
v_gene: TRBV3-1
j_gene: TRBJ2-3
CDR3aa: CASSQQGSGTDTQYF
CDR3nt: TGTGCCAGCAGCCAGCAGGGAAGCGGCACAGATACGCAGTATTTT

d_gene: TRBD1
abundance: -
v_gene: TRBV5-1
j_gene: TRBJ2-1
CDR3aa: CASSLGTGGSLSSYNEQFF
CDR3nt: TGCGCCAGCAGCTTAGGGACAGGGGGCTCTTTGAGCTCCTACAATGAGCAGTTCTTC

d_gene: -
abundance: many
v_gene: TRBV30
j_gene: TRBJ1-3
CDR3aa: CAGGEGSAGNTIYF
CDR3nt: TGTGCCGGAGGGGAGGGCTCGGCTGGAAACACCATATATTTT

d_gene: -
abundance: -
v_gene: TRBV13
j_gene: TRBJ1-5
CDR3aa: CASSLRDGSNQPQHF
CDR3nt: TGTGCCAGCAGCTTAAGGGACGGGAGCAATCAGCCCCAGCATTTT

d_gene: -
abundance: -
v_gene: TRBV27
j_gene: TRBJ1-1
CDR3aa: CASSRGRNTEAFF
CDR3nt: TGTGCCAGCAGTAGGGGTCGGAACACTGAAGCTTTCTTT

d_gene: -
abundance: few
v_gene: TRBV5-6
j_gene: TRBJ2-2
CDR3aa: CASSLAGFGTGELFF
CDR3nt: TGTGCCAGCAGCTTAGCAGGGTTTGGCACCGGGGAGCTGTTTTTT

d_gene: TRBD2
abundance: many
v_gene: TRBV28
j_gene: TRBJ2-3
CDR3aa: CASSPLAGVTNTQYF
CDR3nt: TGTGCCAGCAGTCCCTTAGCGGGGGTCACAAATACGCAGTATTTT

d_gene: TRBD2
abundance: -
v_gene: TRBV3-1
j_gene: TRBJ2-5
CDR3aa: CASSHRDRGGEETQYF
CDR3nt: TGTGCCAGCAGCCACCGGGACCGCGGGGGAGAAGAGACCCAGTACTTC

d_gene: TRBD1
abundance: -
v_gene: TRBV5-1
j_gene: TRBJ1-1
CDR3aa: CASSSSQGGRPEAFF
CDR3nt: TGCGCCAGCAGCAGTTCCCAGGGGGGTAGGCCTGAAGCTTTCTTT

d_gene: TRBD2
abundance: -
v_gene: TRBV10-1
j_gene: TRBJ2-5
CDR3aa: CASSESNSGLQETQYF
CDR3nt: TGCGCCAGCAGTGAGTCGAATAGCGGGCTACAAGAGACCCAGTACTTC

d_gene: -
abundance: many
v_gene: TRBV5-6
j_gene: TRBJ1-1
CDR3aa: CASSLGEVRRYNTEAFF
CDR3nt: TGTGCCAGCAGCTTGGGGGAGGTCAGGCGCTATAACACTGAAGCTTTCTTT

d_gene: -
abundance: once
v_gene: TRBV2
j_gene: TRBJ2-4
CDR3aa: CASTTSEGAGAKNIQYF
CDR3nt: TGTGCCAGCACGACCTCAGAAGGGGCGGGAGCCAAAAACATTCAGTACTTC

d_gene: TRBD1
abundance: -
v_gene: TRBV7-6
j_gene: TRBJ2-5
CDR3aa: CASSLGQEGETQYF
CDR3nt: TGTGCCAGCAGCCTCGGACAGGAAGGAGAGACCCAGTACTTC

d_gene: TRBD2
abundance: -
v_gene: TRBV9
j_gene: TRBJ2-3
CDR3aa: CASSVEPGLALETQYF
CDR3nt: TGTGCCAGCAGCGTTGAACCGGGACTAGCGTTAGAGACGCAGTATTTT

d_gene: TRBD2
abundance: many
v_gene: TRBV30
j_gene: TRBJ2-5
CDR3aa: CAWSVARTSGSRETQYF
CDR3nt: TGTGCCTGGAGTGTAGCTCGGACTAGCGGGTCTCGGGAGACCCAGTACTTC

d_gene: -
abundance: many
v_gene: TRBV18
j_gene: TRBJ1-1
CDR3aa: CASSPTRGTEAFF
CDR3nt: TGTGCCAGCTCACCAACTAGGGGAACTGAAGCTTTCTTT

d_gene: TRBD1
abundance: many
v_gene: TRBV20-1
j_gene: TRBJ2-1
CDR3aa: CSASGEGQVVNEQFF
CDR3nt: TGCAGTGCTAGCGGAGAGGGACAGGTTGTGAATGAGCAGTTCTTC

d_gene: TRBD1
abundance: many
v_gene: TRBV18
j_gene: TRBJ2-7
CDR3aa: CASSSSDRAREQYF
CDR3nt: TGTGCCAGCTCATCATCAGACAGGGCGCGCGAGCAGTACTTC

d_gene: -
abundance: -
v_gene: TRBV4-2
j_gene: TRBJ2-1
CDR3aa: CASGRTPNDYNEQFF
CDR3nt: TGTGCCAGCGGTCGTACTCCCAACGACTACAATGAGCAGTTCTTC

d_gene: -
abundance: many
v_gene: TRBV6-1
j_gene: TRBJ1-5
CDR3aa: CASSPQIEGNQPQHF
CDR3nt: TGTGCCAGCAGTCCTCAAATCGAGGGAAATCAGCCCCAGCATTTT

d_gene: -
abundance: many
v_gene: TRBV9
j_gene: TRBJ2-7
CDR3aa: CASSVEGDTRYEQYF
CDR3nt: TGTGCCAGCAGCGTAGAAGGCGACACCCGCTACGAGCAGTACTTC

d_gene: -
abundance: few
v_gene: TRBV6-1
j_gene: TRBJ1-3
CDR3aa: CASSESLATIYF
CDR3nt: TGTGCCAGCAGTGAGTCTCTGGCCACCATATATTTT

d_gene: -
abundance: -
v_gene: TRBV4-1
j_gene: TRBJ2-5
CDR3aa: CASSQGPRGETQYF
CDR3nt: TGCGCCAGCAGCCAAGGACCTAGAGGGGAGACCCAGTACTTC

d_gene: TRBD2
abundance: many
v_gene: TRBV7-6
j_gene: TRBJ2-1
CDR3aa: CASSLALGGGRGEQFF
CDR3nt: TGTGCCAGCAGCTTAGCGCTGGGCGGGGGACGAGGTGAGCAGTTCTTC

d_gene: TRBD1
abundance: many
v_gene: TRBV12-3/TRBV12-4
j_gene: TRBJ1-2
CDR3aa: CASSFTGDNYGYTF
CDR3nt: TGTGCCAGCAGTTTCACAGGGGATAACTATGGCTACACCTTC

d_gene: TRBD1
abundance: many
v_gene: TRBV24-1
j_gene: TRBJ1-5
CDR3aa: CATSGGTVGQPQHF
CDR3nt: TGTGCCACCAGTGGTGGGACAGTAGGGCAGCCCCAGCATTTT

d_gene: -
abundance: many
v_gene: TRBV5-1
j_gene: TRBJ1-1
CDR3aa: CASSLAGGSTEAFF
CDR3nt: TGCGCCAGCAGCTTGGCCGGGGGGAGCACTGAAGCTTTCTTT

d_gene: TRBD1
abundance: many
v_gene: TRBV18
j_gene: TRBJ1-5
CDR3aa: CASSPGTGGLYSNQPQHF
CDR3nt: TGTGCCAGCTCACCCGGGACAGGTGGCCTTTATAGCAATCAGCCCCAGCATTTT

d_gene: TRBD1
abundance: -
v_gene: TRBV13
j_gene: TRBJ1-3
CDR3aa: CASSSLIGSRGQGNTIYF
CDR3nt: TGTGCCAGCAGCTCCCTAATCGGGTCCAGGGGGCAAGGAAACACCATATATTTT

d_gene: TRBD1
abundance: -
v_gene: TRBV15
j_gene: TRBJ1-3
CDR3aa: CATSRGDTGVSGNTIYF
CDR3nt: TGTGCCACCAGCAGAGGCGATACAGGGGTCTCTGGAAACACCATATATTTT

d_gene: TRBD1
abundance: -
v_gene: TRBV5-6
j_gene: TRBJ2-2
CDR3aa: CASSSGTGALGIRTGELFF
CDR3nt: TGTGCCAGCAGTTCCGGGACAGGGGCCCTCGGGATTCGTACCGGGGAGCTGTTTTTT

d_gene: -
abundance: few
v_gene: TRBV27
j_gene: TRBJ2-7
CDR3aa: CASSLTPGSSSYEQYF
CDR3nt: TGTGCCAGCAGTTTAACCCCCGGGTCCAGCTCCTACGAGCAGTACTTC

d_gene: -
abundance: -
v_gene: TRBV5-1
j_gene: TRBJ2-5
CDR3aa: CASSLSRGAETQYF
CDR3nt: TGCGCCAGCAGCTTGTCCCGCGGGGCAGAGACCCAGTACTTC

d_gene: -
abundance: many
v_gene: TRBV12-3/TRBV12-4
j_gene: TRBJ1-3
CDR3aa: CASTGTGNTIYF
CDR3nt: TGTGCCAGCACCGGGACTGGGAACACCATATATTTT

d_gene: -
abundance: -
v_gene: TRBV15
j_gene: TRBJ2-7
CDR3aa: CATSRGSPREQYF
CDR3nt: TGTGCCACCAGCAGGGGATCCCCCCGCGAGCAGTACTTC

d_gene: TRBD1
abundance: -
v_gene: TRBV6-1
j_gene: TRBJ2-4
CDR3aa: CASIQGAPKNIQYF
CDR3nt: TGTGCCAGCATTCAGGGGGCTCCCAAAAACATTCAGTACTTC

d_gene: -
abundance: many
v_gene: TRBV20-1
j_gene: TRBJ1-1
CDR3aa: CSARLQVNTEAFF
CDR3nt: TGCAGTGCTAGGCTCCAGGTGAACACTGAAGCTTTCTTT

d_gene: TRBD1
abundance: many
v_gene: TRBV18
j_gene: TRBJ1-5
CDR3aa: CASSQGQLNQPQHF
CDR3nt: TGTGCCAGCTCACAGGGACAGTTAAATCAGCCCCAGCATTTT

d_gene: -
abundance: many
v_gene: TRBV12-3/TRBV12-4
j_gene: TRBJ1-1
CDR3aa: CASSPSRGGGTEAFF
CDR3nt: TGTGCCAGCAGTCCTAGCAGGGGCGGGGGAACTGAAGCTTTCTTT

d_gene: TRBD2
abundance: many
v_gene: TRBV7-3
j_gene: TRBJ2-1
CDR3aa: CASSQSGGGVNEQFF
CDR3nt: TGTGCCAGCAGCCAAAGCGGGGGGGGCGTCAATGAGCAGTTCTTC

d_gene: -
abundance: many
v_gene: TRBV7-8
j_gene: TRBJ1-5
CDR3aa: CASSRLNDIPSNQPQHF
CDR3nt: TGTGCCAGCAGCCGACTTAACGACATACCTAGCAATCAGCCCCAGCATTTT

d_gene: -
abundance: -
v_gene: TRBV20-1
j_gene: TRBJ1-2
CDR3aa: CSAHNSGVGNYGYTF
CDR3nt: TGCAGTGCCCATAACTCAGGGGTCGGGAACTATGGCTACACCTTC

d_gene: -
abundance: few
v_gene: TRBV5-6
j_gene: TRBJ1-2
CDR3aa: CASSFRARVNYGYTF
CDR3nt: TGTGCCAGCAGCTTCCGTGCCAGGGTTAACTATGGCTACACCTTC

d_gene: TRBD1
abundance: few
v_gene: TRBV9
j_gene: TRBJ2-5
CDR3aa: CASSAKPGQGETQYF
CDR3nt: TGTGCCAGCAGCGCAAAACCGGGACAGGGGGAGACCCAGTACTTC